This T cell receptor (beta chain) is from a study of beta chain features in type 1 diabetes. Findings of the study overall: TCRB CDR3 length was moderately but significantly reduced in all four CD4+ subsets of Type 1 diabetes patients.

Sampling consisted of one heparinised blood draw per donor, averaging roughly 0.12 L. Sorted populations all had greater than 95% purity. The sequenced template was cDNA made from the entire isolated RNA. The table came from immunoSEQ multiplex PCR; TCRdb's copy has only in-frame clones and leaves some out. The sample records under 300,000 clones, about 24% being singletons. V lost 0 bases and J lost 2, with 5 bases in between. The germline gives CDR1 GTSNPN, CDR2 SVGIG (reference sequence). The CDR3 consists of 12 residues. A remark on this clone: What it binds is unknown. Other DNA sequences in this specimen translate into the identical CDR3.

The sequence was obtained from a woman aged 30 to 39 with type 1 diabetes. The gene calls are TRBV30 and TRBJ2-7; a weak D match, TRBD1 (5 bases). The sequenced sample consisted of naive CD4+ T cells from blood. CDR3 DNA: TGTGCCTGGAGTGTGGGGCCCTACGAGCAGTACTTC. Its translation: CAWSVGPYEQYF.